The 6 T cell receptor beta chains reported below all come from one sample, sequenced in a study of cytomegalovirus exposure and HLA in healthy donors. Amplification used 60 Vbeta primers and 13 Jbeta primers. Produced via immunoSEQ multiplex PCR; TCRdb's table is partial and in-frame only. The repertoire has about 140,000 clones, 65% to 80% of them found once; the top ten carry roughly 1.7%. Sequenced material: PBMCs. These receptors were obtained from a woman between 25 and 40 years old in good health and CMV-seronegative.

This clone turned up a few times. The CDR3 region is CARTSGSSTDTQYF. The CDR3 DNA is TGTGCCAGGACTAGCGGGTCTAGCACAGATACGCAGTATTTT. The chain is built from TRBV2 and TRBJ2-3; 10 nucleotides line up with TRBD2. CDR3 length equals 14 residues. CDR1 SNHLY and CDR2 FYNNEI come from the germline V gene. Trimming at V came to 9 bases and at J to 0 bases, leaving 3 bases not matched to a gene. Together with reference TRBV2 and TRBJ2-3, the CDR3 gives the full variable domain: EPEVTQTPSHQVTQMGQEVILRCVPISNHLYFYWYRQILGQKVEFLVSFYNNEISEKSEIFDDQFSVERPDGSNFTLKIRSTKLEDSAMYFCARTSGSSTDTQYFGPGTRLTVL.

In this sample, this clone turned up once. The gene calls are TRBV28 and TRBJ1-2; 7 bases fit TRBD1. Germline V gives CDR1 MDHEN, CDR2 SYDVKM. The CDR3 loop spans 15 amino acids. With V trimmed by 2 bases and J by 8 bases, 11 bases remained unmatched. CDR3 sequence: CASSLVTGASTGYTF. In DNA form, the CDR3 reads TGTGCCAGCAGTTTAGTCACAGGGGCCTCTACGGGCTACACCTTC.

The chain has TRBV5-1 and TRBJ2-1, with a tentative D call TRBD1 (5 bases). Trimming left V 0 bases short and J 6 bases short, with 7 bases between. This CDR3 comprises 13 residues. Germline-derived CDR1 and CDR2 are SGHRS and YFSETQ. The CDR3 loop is CASSLARVNEQFF. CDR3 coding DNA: TGCGCCAGCAGCTTGGCCAGGGTCAATGAGCAGTTCTTC.

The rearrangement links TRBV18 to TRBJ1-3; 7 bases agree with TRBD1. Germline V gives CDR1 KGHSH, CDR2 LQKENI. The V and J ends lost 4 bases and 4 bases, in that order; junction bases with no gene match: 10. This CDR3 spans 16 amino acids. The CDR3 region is CASSRGTDDVGNTIYF. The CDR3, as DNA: TGTGCCAGCTCACGTGGGACAGACGATGTAGGAAACACCATATATTTT.

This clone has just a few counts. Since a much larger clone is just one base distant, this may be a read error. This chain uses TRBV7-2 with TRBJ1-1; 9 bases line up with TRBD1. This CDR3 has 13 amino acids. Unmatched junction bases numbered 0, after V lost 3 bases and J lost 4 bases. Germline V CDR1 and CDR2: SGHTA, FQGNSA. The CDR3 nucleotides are TGTGCCAGCAGCTTGACAGGGGGCACTGAAGCTTTCTTT. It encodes CASSLTGGTEAFF.

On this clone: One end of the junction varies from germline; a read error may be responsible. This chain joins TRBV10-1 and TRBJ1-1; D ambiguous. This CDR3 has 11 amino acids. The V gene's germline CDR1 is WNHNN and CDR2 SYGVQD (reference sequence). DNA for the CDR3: TGCGTCAGCAGTGACGGCACTGAAGCTTTCTTT. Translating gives CVSSDGTEAFF.